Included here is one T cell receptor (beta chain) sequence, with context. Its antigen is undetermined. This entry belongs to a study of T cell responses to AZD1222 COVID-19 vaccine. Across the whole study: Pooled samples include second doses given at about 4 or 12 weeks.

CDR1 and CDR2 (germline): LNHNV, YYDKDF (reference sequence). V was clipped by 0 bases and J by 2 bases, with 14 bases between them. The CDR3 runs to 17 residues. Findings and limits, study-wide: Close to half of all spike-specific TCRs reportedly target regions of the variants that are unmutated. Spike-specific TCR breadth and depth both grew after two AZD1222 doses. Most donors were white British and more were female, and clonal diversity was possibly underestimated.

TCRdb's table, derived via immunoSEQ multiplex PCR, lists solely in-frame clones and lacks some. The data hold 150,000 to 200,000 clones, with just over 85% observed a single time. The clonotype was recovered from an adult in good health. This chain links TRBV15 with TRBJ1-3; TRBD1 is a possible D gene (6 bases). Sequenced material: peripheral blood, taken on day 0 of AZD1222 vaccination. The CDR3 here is CATSRDLWGGPGNTIYF. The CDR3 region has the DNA TGTGCCACCAGCAGAGATCTCTGGGGGGGCCCTGGAAACACCATATATTTT.